This T cell receptor (beta chain) emerged from a study of blood T cell repertoires in COVID-19. Trimming removed 3 bases at V and 10 bases at J, with 14 bases between. There are 14 residues in the CDR3. CDR1 and CDR2 from the germline V gene are SGDLS and YYNGEE. Sequencing was performed with immunoSEQ multiplex PCR; in TCRdb, only in-frame clones are kept and a portion is missing. This table has about 280,000 clones, around nine tenths appearing once. This receptor was obtained from a woman aged 25 to 39 with COVID-19, enrolled during active disease. This chain links TRBV9 with TRBJ1-6; D gene unclear. Sequencing was performed on peripheral blood. CDR3 DNA sequence: TGTGCCAGCAGCGCCGACCCCCGGAGGTCACCCCTCCACTTT. Its protein is CASSADPRRSPLHF.